This T cell receptor beta chain originates from a study of regulatory T cells in long-lasting Graves disease. Study background: Persistence in Graves' disease required over 5 years of antithyroid drugs plus positive TSH receptor antibodies.

Trimming stripped 2 bases from V and 7 bases from J, with 12 bases between. Germline loops: CDR1 LGHDT, CDR2 YNNKEL (reference sequence). This CDR3 contains 14 residues. To make TCR beta libraries, researchers used iRepertoire HTBI primers and Arm-PCR of CDR3 regions. TCRdb reprocessed the multiplex PCR reads via MiXCR and lists one record per CDR3 protein. The table records approximately 400,000 distinct CDR3 sequences, less than 25% of them present only once. This clonotype was detected many times. No antigen is known for it. Time point specified: persistent/refractory GD, antithyroid drugs over 5 years with positive TRAb. The TCR library was made from RNA that had been extracted from PBMCs in TRIzol. Collection of peripheral blood (roughly 9.8 milliliters) was done using EDTA tubes. Study-wide results and limits: TRBV28, TRBJ1-2 and TRBJ2-5 were favored in persistent disease.

The V gene is TRBV3-1, the J gene TRBJ1-5; TRBD1 is a possible D gene (6 bases). The input for sequencing was peripheral blood mononuclear cells (PBMCs), taken when the disease was refractory, from a patient treated with antithyroid drugs. The receptor was derived from a female donor with Graves disease. For the CDR3, the DNA is TGTGCCAGCAGCCAAACGGACAGTGGGCAGCCCCAGCATTTT. This gives the protein CASSQTDSGQPQHF.